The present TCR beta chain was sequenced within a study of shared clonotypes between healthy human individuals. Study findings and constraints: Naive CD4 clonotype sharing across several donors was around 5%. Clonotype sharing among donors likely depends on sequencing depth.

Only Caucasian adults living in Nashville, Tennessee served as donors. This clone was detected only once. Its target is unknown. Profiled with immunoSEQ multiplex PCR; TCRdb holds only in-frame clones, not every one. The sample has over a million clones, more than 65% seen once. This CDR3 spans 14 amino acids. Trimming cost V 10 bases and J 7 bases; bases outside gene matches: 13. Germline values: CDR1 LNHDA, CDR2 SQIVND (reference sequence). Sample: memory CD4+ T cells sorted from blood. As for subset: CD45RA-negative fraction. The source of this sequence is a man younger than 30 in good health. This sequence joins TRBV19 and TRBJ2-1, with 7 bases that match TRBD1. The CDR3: CATRGKGAKNEQFF. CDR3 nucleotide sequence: TGTGCCACCCGAGGAAAGGGGGCGAAGAATGAGCAGTTCTTC.